The following is a T cell receptor (beta chain) sequence with its context. This record belongs to a study of monozygotic twins with inflammatory bowel disease. This CDR3 has 13 amino acids. Germline-derived CDR1 and CDR2 are SNHLY and FYNNEI. TCRdb reprocessed the 5' RACE reads, keeping one entry per CDR3 protein, no DNA. The table lists roughly 100,000 distinct CDR3 sequences, with around 1.9% in the top ten. The sequence derives from a human donor with ulcerative colitis or Crohn's disease, or a healthy co-twin of an affected twin (not recorded which). The source material was blood. The chain has TRBV2 and TRBJ1-6; the TCRdb call, TRBD1, lacks DNA for checking. CDR3 sequence: CASSRTGASPLHF.